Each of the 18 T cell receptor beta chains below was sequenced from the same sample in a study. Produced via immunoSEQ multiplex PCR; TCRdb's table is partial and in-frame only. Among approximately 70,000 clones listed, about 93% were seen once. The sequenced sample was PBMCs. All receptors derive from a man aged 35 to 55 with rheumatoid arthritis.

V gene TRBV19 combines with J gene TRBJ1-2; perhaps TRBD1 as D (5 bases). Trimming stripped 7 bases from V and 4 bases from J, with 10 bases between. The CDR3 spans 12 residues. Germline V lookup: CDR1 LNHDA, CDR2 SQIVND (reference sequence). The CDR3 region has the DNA TGTGCCAGTAAGCGGGGCCTCTATGGCTACACCTTC. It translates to CASKRGLYGYTF. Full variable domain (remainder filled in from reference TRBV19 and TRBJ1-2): DGGITQSPKYLFRKEGQNVTLSCEQNLNHDAMYWYRQDPGQGLRLIYYSQIVNDFQKGDIAEGYSVSREKKESFPLTVTSAQKNPTAFYLCASKRGLYGYTFGSGTRLTVV.

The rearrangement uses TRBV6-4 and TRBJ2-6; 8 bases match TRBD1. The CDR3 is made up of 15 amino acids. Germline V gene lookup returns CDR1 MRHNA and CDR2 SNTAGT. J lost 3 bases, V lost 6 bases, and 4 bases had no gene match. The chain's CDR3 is CASRDRVFGANVLTF. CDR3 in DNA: TGTGCCAGCAGGGACAGGGTTTTTGGGGCCAACGTCCTGACTTTC.

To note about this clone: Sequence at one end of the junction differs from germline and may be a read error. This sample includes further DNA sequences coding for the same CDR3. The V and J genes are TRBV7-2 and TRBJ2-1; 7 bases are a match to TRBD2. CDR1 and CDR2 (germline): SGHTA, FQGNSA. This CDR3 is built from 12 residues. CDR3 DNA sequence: TGTGCCAGCACCTTAGCGGGCAATGAGCAGTTCTTC. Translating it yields CASTLAGNEQFF.

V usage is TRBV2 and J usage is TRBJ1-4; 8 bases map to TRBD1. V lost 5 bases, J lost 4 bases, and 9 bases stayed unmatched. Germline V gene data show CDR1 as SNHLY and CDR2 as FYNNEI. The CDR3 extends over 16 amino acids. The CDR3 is CASSLFGQGLNEKLFF. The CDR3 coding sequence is TGTGCCAGCAGTCTATTTGGACAGGGCCTTAATGAAAAACTGTTTTTT.

CDR3 coding DNA: TGTGCCAGCAGTACCCAGGGATATAGCAATCAGCCCCAGCATTTT. Its protein is CASSTQGYSNQPQHF. This chain links TRBV6-5 with TRBJ1-5, with D perhaps TRBD1 (5 bases). This CDR3 contains 15 residues. Trimming took 5 bases from V and 0 from J, leaving 11 bases between them. Germline V gene lookup returns CDR1 MNHEY and CDR2 SVGAGI.

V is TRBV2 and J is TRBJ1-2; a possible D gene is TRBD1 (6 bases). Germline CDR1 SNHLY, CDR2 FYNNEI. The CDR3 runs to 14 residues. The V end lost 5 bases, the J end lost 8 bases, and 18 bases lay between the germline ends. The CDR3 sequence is CASSTPSGARGYTF. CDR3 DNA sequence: TGTGCCAGCAGTACGCCATCAGGGGCGCGAGGCTACACCTTC.

Here the CDR3 reads CASKLGQNNQPQHF. CDR3 DNA: TGTGCCAGCAAATTGGGACAGAACAATCAGCCCCAGCATTTT. The V and J genes are TRBV2 and TRBJ1-5; TRBD1 matches at 7 bases. This CDR3 spans 14 amino acids. Unmatched junction bases numbered 6, after V lost 7 bases and J lost 3 bases. Looked up from germline, CDR1 is SNHLY and CDR2 is FYNNEI. Based on the CDR3 plus reference TRBV2 and TRBJ1-5, the full variable domain is EPEVTQTPSHQVTQMGQEVILRCVPISNHLYFYWYRQILGQKVEFLVSFYNNEISEKSEIFDDQFSVERPDGSNFTLKIRSTKLEDSAMYFCASKLGQNNQPQHFGDGTRLSIL.

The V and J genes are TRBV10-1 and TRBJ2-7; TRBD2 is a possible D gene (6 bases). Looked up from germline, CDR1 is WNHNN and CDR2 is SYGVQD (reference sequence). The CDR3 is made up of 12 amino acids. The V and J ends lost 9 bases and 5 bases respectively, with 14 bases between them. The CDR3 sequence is CASRLEAHEQYF. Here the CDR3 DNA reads TGCGCCAGTAGACTAGAAGCCCACGAGCAGTACTTC.

DNA of the CDR3: TGTGCCAGAATCCAACCACGACAGGGCCTACAGCCCCAGCATTTT. Protein sequence: CARIQPRQGLQPQHF. The V call is TRBV7-5, the J call TRBJ1-5; the table names TRBD1, a call not compared with the DNA. TRBV7-5 counts as a pseudogene. The length of the CDR3 is 15 residues.

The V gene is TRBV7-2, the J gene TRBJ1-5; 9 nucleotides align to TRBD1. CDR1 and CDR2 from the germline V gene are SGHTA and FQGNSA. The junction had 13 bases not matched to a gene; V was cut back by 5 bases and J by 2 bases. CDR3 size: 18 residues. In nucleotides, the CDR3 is TGTGCCAGCAGCGCGCCGGGACAGGGCCCAAGGGGCAATCAGCCCCAGCATTTT. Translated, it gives CASSAPGQGPRGNQPQHF. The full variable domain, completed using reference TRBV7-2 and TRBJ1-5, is GAGVSQSPSNKVTEKGKDVELRCDPISGHTALYWYRQSLGQGLEFLIYFQGNSAPDKSGLPSDRFSAERTGGSVSTLTIQRTQQEDSAVYLCASSAPGQGPRGNQPQHFGDGTRLSIL.

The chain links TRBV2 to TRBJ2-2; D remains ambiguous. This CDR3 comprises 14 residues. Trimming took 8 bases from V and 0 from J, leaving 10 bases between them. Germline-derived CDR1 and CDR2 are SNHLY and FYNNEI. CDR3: CASESDANTGELFF. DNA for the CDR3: TGTGCCAGCGAGAGTGACGCGAACACCGGGGAGCTGTTTTTT.

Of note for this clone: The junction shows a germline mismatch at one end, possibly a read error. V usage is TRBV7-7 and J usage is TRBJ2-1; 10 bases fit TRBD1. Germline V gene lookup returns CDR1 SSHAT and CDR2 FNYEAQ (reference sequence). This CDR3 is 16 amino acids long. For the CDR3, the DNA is TGTGCTAGCAGCTTAGGACAGGGGGTACTCTCCAATGAGCAGTTCTTC. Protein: CASSLGQGVLSNEQFF.

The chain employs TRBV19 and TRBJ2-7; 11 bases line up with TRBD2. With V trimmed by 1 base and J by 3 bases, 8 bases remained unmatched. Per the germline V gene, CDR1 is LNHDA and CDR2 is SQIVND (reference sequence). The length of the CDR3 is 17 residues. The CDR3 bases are TGTGCCAGTAGTATAGGGGGGGGACTAGCGGAACTCTACGAGCAGTACTTC. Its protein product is CASSIGGGLAELYEQYF. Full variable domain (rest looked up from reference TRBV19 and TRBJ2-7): DGGITQSPKYLFRKEGQNVTLSCEQNLNHDAMYWYRQDPGQGLRLIYYSQIVNDFQKGDIAEGYSVSREKKESFPLTVTSAQKNPTAFYLCASSIGGGLAELYEQYFGPGTRLTVT.

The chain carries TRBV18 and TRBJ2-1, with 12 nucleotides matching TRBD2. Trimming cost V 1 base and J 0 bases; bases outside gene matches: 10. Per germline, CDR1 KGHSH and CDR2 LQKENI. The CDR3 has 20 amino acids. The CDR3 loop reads CASSPRSPSGRDSSYNEQFF. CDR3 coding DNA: TGTGCCAGCTCACCACGTTCCCCTAGCGGGAGGGATAGCTCCTACAATGAGCAGTTCTTC.

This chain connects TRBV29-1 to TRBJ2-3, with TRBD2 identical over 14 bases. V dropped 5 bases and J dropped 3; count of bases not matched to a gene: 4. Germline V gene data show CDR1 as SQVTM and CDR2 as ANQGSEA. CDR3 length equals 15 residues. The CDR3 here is CSVSGTSGSTDTQYF. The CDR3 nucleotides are TGCAGCGTTTCCGGGACTAGCGGGAGTACAGATACGCAGTATTTT.

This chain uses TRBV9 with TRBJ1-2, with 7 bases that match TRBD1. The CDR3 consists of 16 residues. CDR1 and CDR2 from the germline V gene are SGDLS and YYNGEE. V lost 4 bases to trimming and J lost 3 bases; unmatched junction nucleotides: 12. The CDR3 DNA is TGTGCCAGCAGCCCAGGGGGTCGGGGGTTTGACTATGGCTACACCTTC. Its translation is CASSPGGRGFDYGYTF.

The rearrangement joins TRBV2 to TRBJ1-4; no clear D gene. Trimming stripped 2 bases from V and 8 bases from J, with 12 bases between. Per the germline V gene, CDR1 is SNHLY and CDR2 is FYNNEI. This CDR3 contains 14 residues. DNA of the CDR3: TGTGCCAGCAGTGAAAGCAAGGTTGGCGAAAAACTGTTTTTT. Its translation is CASSESKVGEKLFF.

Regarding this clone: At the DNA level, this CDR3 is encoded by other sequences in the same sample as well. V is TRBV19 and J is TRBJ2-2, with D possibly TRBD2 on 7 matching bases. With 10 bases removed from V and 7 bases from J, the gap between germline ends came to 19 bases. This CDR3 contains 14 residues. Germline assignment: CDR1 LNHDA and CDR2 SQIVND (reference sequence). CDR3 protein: CATRGGVVGGELFF. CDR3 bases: TGTGCCACTAGGGGGGGGGTGGTCGGCGGGGAGCTGTTTTTT.